The 28 T cell receptor beta chains given below trace back to one sample, sequenced in a study of T cell changes during pregnancy in multiple sclerosis. Only in-frame clones appear in the TCRdb table, and some are missing; sequencing was by immunoSEQ multiplex PCR. The data hold 65,000 to 85,000 clones, with around nine tenths observed a single time. Specimen: CD4+ T cells from peripheral blood mononuclear cells, collected before pregnancy. The source is a female donor with multiple sclerosis, enrolled in a pregnancy study.

The gene calls are TRBV7-8 and TRBJ2-1, with 7 nucleotides matching TRBD1. With 8 bases clipped from V and 2 bases from J, the junction kept 3 bases outside the gene matches. This CDR3 contains 13 residues. Germline assignment: CDR1 SGHVS and CDR2 FQNEAQ. CDR3 in amino acids: CASVQGTYNEQFF. DNA of the CDR3: TGTGCCAGCGTACAGGGGACCTACAATGAGCAGTTCTTC.

The V call is TRBV7-2, the J call TRBJ2-2; TRBD1 matches 8 bases. This CDR3 contains 15 residues. The junction had 6 bases not matched to a gene; V was cut back by 6 bases and J by 3 bases. Germline V gene sequence: CDR1 SGHTA, CDR2 FQGNSA. CDR3 bases: TGTGCCAGCAGTACACGACAGGGGTACACCGGGGAGCTGTTTTTT. Encoded protein: CASSTRQGYTGELFF. Drawing the rest from reference TRBV7-2 and TRBJ2-2, the complete variable domain is GAGVSQSPSNKVTEKGKDVELRCDPISGHTALYWYRQSLGQGLEFLIYFQGNSAPDKSGLPSDRFSAERTGGSVSTLTIQRTQQEDSAVYLCASSTRQGYTGELFFGEGSRLTVL.

The chain uses TRBV30 and TRBJ1-1; TRBD1 matches at 7 bases. CDR3 length: 14 residues. Per germline, CDR1 GTSNPN and CDR2 SVGIG (reference sequence). The V gene end was trimmed by 3 bases and the J gene end by 1 base; junction bases not matched to a gene: 5. CDR3 DNA: TGTGCCTGGAGAGGCTCAGGGGGGAACACTGAAGCTTTCTTT. Translated: CAWRGSGGNTEAFF. Full variable domain (outside the CDR3, taken from reference TRBV30 and TRBJ1-1): SQTIHQWPATLVQPVGSPLSLECTVEGTSNPNLYWYRQAAGRGLQLLFYSVGIGQISSEVPQNLSASRPQDRQFILSSKKLLLSDSGFYLCAWRGSGGNTEAFFGQGTRLTVV.

As for this clone: Different DNA sequences within this sample yield the same CDR3. This chain uses TRBV30 with TRBJ1-5; tentatively, D is TRBD1 (6 bases). CDR3 length: 15 residues. Germline assignment: CDR1 GTSNPN and CDR2 SVGIG (reference sequence). Trimming took 1 base from V and 1 from J, leaving 11 bases between them. Written as DNA, the CDR3 is TGTGCCTGGAGTGGGGGGGGCAGGAGCAATCAGCCCCAGCATTTT. This translates into CAWSGGGRSNQPQHF.

The V gene is TRBV19, the J gene TRBJ1-1, with no clear D. The CDR3 has 13 amino acids. Germline CDR1 LNHDA, CDR2 SQIVND (reference sequence). V lost 4 bases, J lost 1 base, and 7 bases lay in between. CDR3 region: CASSTYQNTEAFF. For the CDR3, the DNA is TGTGCCAGTAGTACCTACCAGAACACTGAAGCTTTCTTT.

This clone showed up just once. The CDR3 loop reads CAIRGTGGESPLHF. CDR3 bases: TGTGCCATCAGGGGGACAGGGGGCGAGTCACCCCTCCACTTT. The chain combines TRBV10-3 with TRBJ1-6; 12 positions agree with TRBD1. There are 14 residues in the CDR3. Germline CDR1 ENHRY, CDR2 SYGVKD. V shed 6 bases, J shed 10 bases, and the junction held 4 bases outside the gene matches.

The chain uses TRBV27 and TRBJ2-7; 11 nucleotides line up with TRBD2. The CDR3 contains 15 residues. The ends lost 6 bases at V and 6 bases at J; junction bases unmatched: 10. Germline V gene lookup returns CDR1 MNHEY and CDR2 SMNVEV (reference sequence). This CDR3 is CASSTTSGSWGEQYF. CDR3 DNA sequence: TGTGCCAGCAGCACTACTAGCGGGAGTTGGGGCGAGCAGTACTTC.

This sequence joins TRBV11-3 and TRBJ2-3; 15 bases fit TRBD2. Per germline, CDR1 SGHNT and CDR2 YENEEA. The CDR3 contains 16 residues. The junction had 3 bases not matched to a gene; V was cut back by 5 bases and J by 3 bases. Written as DNA, the CDR3 is TGTGCCAGCAGCGCAGGACTAGCGGGAGGGACAGATACGCAGTATTTT. It specifies CASSAGLAGGTDTQYF.

This clone was seen just once. The chain employs TRBV6-5 and TRBJ1-5, with 7 positions matching TRBD1. CDR1 is MNHEY, CDR2 SVGAGI, per germline. This CDR3 is 14 amino acids long. Losses at the gene ends were 6 bases for V and 3 bases for J; bases not matched to a gene: 5. The CDR3 DNA reads TGTGCCAGCAGCCTCGACAGGGACAATCAGCCCCAGCATTTT. Its translation: CASSLDRDNQPQHF.

The chain is built from TRBV19 and TRBJ2-7, with a weak D call TRBD1 (6 bases). Trimming pared 3 bases from V and 0 bases from J, leaving 9 bases between. The CDR3 is made up of 14 amino acids. From germline, CDR1 is LNHDA and CDR2 SQIVND (reference sequence). CDR3 in DNA: TGTGCCAGTAGTATCAGGGGATCCTCCTACGAGCAGTACTTC. Protein product: CASSIRGSSYEQYF. Looking up the rest from reference TRBV19 and TRBJ2-7 gives the full variable domain: DGGITQSPKYLFRKEGQNVTLSCEQNLNHDAMYWYRQDPGQGLRLIYYSQIVNDFQKGDIAEGYSVSREKKESFPLTVTSAQKNPTAFYLCASSIRGSSYEQYFGPGTRLTVT.

This chain joins TRBV18 and TRBJ1-5; the D is unclear. Germline V gives CDR1 KGHSH, CDR2 LQKENI. V lost 1 base and J lost 4, with 5 bases in between. The CDR3 is made up of 13 amino acids. The CDR3 here is CASSPLSNQPQHF. The CDR3 region has the DNA TGTGCCAGCTCACCACTTTCGAATCAGCCCCAGCATTTT.

This clone was detected once. The chain is built from TRBV10-3 and TRBJ2-3; tentative D call: TRBD2 (6 bases). V lost 9 bases, J lost 5 bases, and 18 bases lay in between. Germline assignment: CDR1 ENHRY and CDR2 SYGVKD. The CDR3 spans 14 residues. CDR3 in DNA: TGTGCCATAACACGGGACTTGGGGCTAGATACGCAGTATTTT. Amino acids: CAITRDLGLDTQYF.

On this clone: Its ends do not fully match the called genes, so a read error is possible. The rearrangement joins TRBV2 to TRBJ1-2; TRBD1 is a possible D gene (5 bases). The CDR3 is 12 amino acids. The germline V gene has CDR1 SNHLY and CDR2 FYNNEI. CDR3 protein: CASSEAPPGLYF. CDR3 DNA: TGTGCCAGCAGTGAAGCGCCCCCGGGACTCTACTTC.

The chain couples TRBV10-3 to TRBJ1-2; 8 bases match TRBD1. This CDR3 region has 14 residues. With 2 bases clipped from V and 8 bases from J, the junction kept 7 bases outside the gene matches. CDR1 is ENHRY and CDR2 is SYGVKD in the germline V gene. In nucleotides, the CDR3 is TGTGCCATCAGTGAGGGCTACAGGGGGAGCGGCTACACCTTC. Amino acids: CAISEGYRGSGYTF.

The V and J genes are TRBV6-5 and TRBJ1-1, with D possibly being TRBD1 (5 bases). Deletions cut 8 bases from V and 3 bases from J, with 10 bases between. Germline V gene data show CDR1 as MNHEY and CDR2 as SVGAGI. This CDR3 has 12 residues. CDR3 loop: CASGFRDTEAFF. DNA of the CDR3: TGTGCCAGCGGTTTCAGGGACACTGAAGCTTTCTTT.

This clone was seen just once. This chain joins TRBV11-1 and TRBJ2-3, with TRBD2 matching over 11 bases. Per germline, CDR1 SGHAT and CDR2 FQDESV (reference sequence). The V gene end was trimmed by 5 bases and the J gene end by 5 bases; junction bases not matched to a gene: 9. The CDR3 is made up of 16 amino acids. The DNA for the CDR3 is TGTGCCAGCAGCGACGTAGCGGGAGGGGGTAGAGATACGCAGTATTTT. It is translated as CASSDVAGGGRDTQYF.

The chain combines TRBV2 with TRBJ1-1, with D possibly matching TRBD1 (6 bases). V lost 6 bases and J lost 10, with 12 bases in between. Germline CDR1 reads SNHLY; CDR2 reads FYNNEI. The CDR3 length is 11 residues. CDR3 nucleotide sequence: TGTGCCAGCAGGAGGGAGGGGGTAGCTTTCTTT. It yields the protein CASRREGVAFF.

The rearrangement uses TRBV2 and TRBJ2-7, with D tentatively TRBD2 (5 bases). V gave up 8 bases and J gave up 9 bases, with 29 bases separating them. CDR1 SNHLY and CDR2 FYNNEI come from the germline V gene. This CDR3 comprises 16 residues. For the CDR3, the DNA is TGTGCCAGCCGTCAACTGGCCCTTATACTAGATAAAGTGCAGTACTTC. It encodes CASRQLALILDKVQYF.

This rearrangement joins TRBV9 to TRBJ2-7, with D tentatively TRBD1 (6 bases). The CDR3 consists of 14 residues. Germline CDR1 and CDR2: SGDLS and YYNGEE. The V end was cut by 1 base, the J end by 5 bases, with 13 bases between. Here the CDR3 reads CASSVRAGANEQYF. The CDR3 DNA reads as TGTGCCAGCAGCGTAAGGGCAGGGGCAAACGAGCAGTACTTC.

The rearrangement uses TRBV9 and TRBJ2-2, with D possibly TRBD2 on 6 matching bases. The CDR3 totals 15 residues. The V end was cut by 3 bases, the J end by 4 bases, with 13 bases between. Germline values: CDR1 SGDLS, CDR2 YYNGEE. This CDR3 is CASSGAGTVTGELFF. CDR3 bases: TGTGCCAGCAGCGGGGCGGGGACCGTCACCGGGGAGCTGTTTTTT.

This sequence joins TRBV7-9 and TRBJ1-5; possible D gene TRBD1, 6 bases. V was clipped by 2 bases and J by 3 bases, with 11 bases between them. The CDR3 extends over 15 amino acids. Per the germline V gene, CDR1 is SEHNR and CDR2 is FQNEAQ (reference sequence). The CDR3 region is CASSLSGAFNQPQHF. CDR3 nucleotides: TGTGCCAGCAGCTTATCAGGGGCTTTCAATCAGCCCCAGCATTTT. Based on the CDR3 plus reference TRBV7-9 and TRBJ1-5, the full variable domain is DTGVSQNPRHKITKRGQNVTFRCDPISEHNRLYWYRQTLGQGPEFLTYFQNEAQLEKSRLLSDRFSAERPKGSFSTLEIQRTEQGDSAMYLCASSLSGAFNQPQHFGDGTRLSIL.

This clone was picked up a small number of times. The chain employs TRBV7-9 and TRBJ1-2, with D perhaps matching TRBD1 (6 bases). This CDR3 region has 12 residues. Germline V lookup: CDR1 SEHNR, CDR2 FQNEAQ (reference sequence). Trimming pared 5 bases from V and 8 bases from J, leaving 12 bases between. The CDR3 nucleotides are TGTGCCAGCAGCCCGGGCCAGGGGGGCTACACCTTC. Its protein is CASSPGQGGYTF.

V usage is TRBV18 and J usage is TRBJ2-5; D perhaps matches TRBD2 (6 bases). The germline V gene encodes CDR1 KGHSH and CDR2 LQKENI. The CDR3 length is 15 residues. V lost 6 bases and J 2 bases, leaving 16 bases between the germline ends. CDR3 bases: TGTGCCAGCTCTACCAACCCGGGGGAACAAGAGACCCAGTACTTC. It translates to CASSTNPGEQETQYF.

The V gene is TRBV11-3, the J gene TRBJ1-1; tentative D call: TRBD1 (6 bases). This CDR3 has 18 residues. V lost 1 base and J lost 6, with 24 bases in between. Germline V gene sequence: CDR1 SGHNT, CDR2 YENEEA. CDR3 amino acids: CASSLVGGLTQLPPEAFF. The CDR3 DNA follows: TGTGCCAGCAGCTTAGTTGGGGGCTTGACCCAACTTCCCCCTGAAGCTTTCTTT.

The rearrangement joins TRBV6-4 to TRBJ2-2; 9 bases align to TRBD2. Germline V gene data show CDR1 as MRHNA and CDR2 as SNTAGT. The CDR3 spans 16 residues. V dropped 6 bases and J dropped 8; count of bases not matched to a gene: 13. The CDR3: CASSASGAPSAGELFF. CDR3 nucleotides: TGTGCCAGCAGCGCTAGCGGGGCTCCCTCCGCGGGGGAGCTGTTTTTT.

The chain recombines TRBV6-1 with TRBJ1-1; no clear D gene. V was shortened by 7 bases and J by 7 bases, with 19 bases between the two germline ends. The CDR3 has 14 residues. CDR1 and CDR2 (germline): MNHNS, SASEGT. The chain's CDR3 is CASMKEESFGEAFF. The CDR3 DNA reads as TGTGCCAGCATGAAAGAGGAATCGTTCGGTGAAGCTTTCTTT.

This chain connects TRBV5-5 to TRBJ1-1, with no clear D. V was shortened by 6 bases and J by 0 bases, with 12 bases between the two germline ends. CDR3 length: 14 residues. In germline, CDR1 is SGHKS, CDR2 YYEKEE (reference sequence). The CDR3 DNA sequence: TGTGCCAGCACGAAAGGACTGCTGAACACTGAAGCTTTCTTT. Its translation is CASTKGLLNTEAFF.

The chain carries TRBV2 and TRBJ2-1; 7 positions match TRBD2. The CDR3 sequence is 14 residues long. V shed 6 bases and J 3 bases; nucleotides not matched to a gene: 5. Germline V CDR1 and CDR2: SNHLY, FYNNEI. CDR3 bases: TGTGCCAGCAGGAGGGGCGGGAGCTACAATGAGCAGTTCTTC. It specifies CASRRGGSYNEQFF.